This TCR beta chain was documented in a study of CD8 T cells in Susac syndrome (dated by TCRdb to the late 2010s). Context from the whole study: Whether CD8+ T cell activation and differentiation in Susac syndrome was antigen driven was tested using repertoire sequencing.

The CDR3 sequence holds 18 residues, the cysteine and phenylalanine included. The read is trimmed to its CDR3 DNA, 54 bases read in frame from base 1. CDR1 is given as ENHRY and CDR2 as SYGVKD, both from the germline V gene. At the junction V is shortened by 0 bases and J by 5 bases; bases outside the gene matches: 12. RNA was extracted using the RNeasy kit, and roughly 0.5 to 1 microgram was reverse transcribed with random hexamers. The immunoSEQ multiplex PCR assay, which covers 54 Vbeta and 13 Jbeta segments, was used to amplify TCR beta CDR3 regions. To correct PCR amplification bias, a synthetic template baseline was used for both primer optimization and computational correction. Concerning the study's data processing: Reads were annotated to V, D and J genes according to IMGT and were analyzed with immunoSEQ Analyzer, with only productive sequences retained. Clonality was computed as one minus Shannon entropy normalized by log2 of the number of productive unique sequences. For each patient and control, public and private clones were evaluated within the 100 most prevalent clones. Clones were defined as Susac-specific if absent from the healthy and MS cohorts, from 1052 published viral clones and from other ImmuneACCESS disease sequences. TCRdb reprocessing: public reads trimmed at Q25 with fastp, clones called with MiXCR, in-frame beta chains kept. One record per CDR3 amino acid sequence lists the most common genes and DNA. V and J calls and clone size were set by TCRdb, not the authors. The sample data list 300,000 or so distinct CDR3 sequences, and 92% of these were observed just once. The top ten clonotypes cover less than 0.08% of the sample.

Peripheral blood CD8+ and CD4+ T cells from healthy donors, Susac syndrome patients and multiple sclerosis patients were profiled by high-throughput TCR beta sequencing. The multiple sclerosis controls were treatment-naive patients whose relapsing-remitting disease, either stable or active, fulfilled the revised McDonald criteria. CD8+ TEMRA cells were enriched by FACS, while bulk CD8+ and CD4+ T cells were purified by magnetic negative isolation. Blood was collected in EDTA tubes and processed within 24 hours, with PBMCs isolated through density gradient centrifugation. PBMCs destined for TCR sequencing were cryopreserved in liquid nitrogen and later thawed in a 37 °C water bath. The sorted or isolated CD4+, CD8+ and CD8+ TEMRA cells reached a purity of at least 90%. The paper as a whole reports these results and caveats: The study acknowledged that relatively few individuals were included in the TCR sequencing and HLA analysis.

As to this clonotype: The antigen it recognizes is unknown. No per-base quality is available; no much larger clone lies one base away.

In this chain, TRBV10-3 is recombined with TRBJ2-5; TRBD2 matches 10 bases in the middle. The sample was CD4+ T cells from PBMCs. This sequence was found in a human donor with multiple sclerosis. The CDR3 has the sequence CAISESDRKREGPETQYF. The nucleotide sequence is given as TGTGCCATCAGTGAGTCGGATAGGAAGCGGGAGGGCCCGGAGACCCAGTACTTC.